The T cell receptor beta chain described here comes from a study of low-dose radiotherapy and immunotherapy resistance in tumors. Study summary: Cohort 2 patients were irradiated with 1 Gy every two weeks, reaching 13 Gy over 26 weeks.

Time point given: after trial treatment. Treatment given: LDRT plus nivolumab, ipilimumab, low-dose cyclophosphamide and aspirin (RACIN trial). Primers used for first-strand cDNA, a TRAV- and TRBV-specific set, covered both alpha and beta chains. Amplification, which lasted around 21 PCR cycles, used a constant-region primer and V-primer adapter to amplify TCRs. From the reads, TCRdb called clonotypes with MiXCR, one entry per CDR3 protein. This table holds about 58,000 distinct CDR3 sequences, about 25% found once. The material was PBMCs, obtained after low-dose radiotherapy plus immunotherapy. This clonotype was obtained from a male donor with prostate cancer.

The CDR3 DNA reads as TGCGCCAGCAGCTTGTGGGCCGGGGCGAACGACGAGCAGTACTTC. Protein: CASSLWAGANDEQYF. The gene calls are TRBV5-1 and TRBJ2-7; tentatively, D is TRBD1 or TRBD2 (5 bases each). This CDR3 contains 15 residues. Germline loops: CDR1 SGHRS, CDR2 YFSETQ. The V end lost 1 base, the J end lost 5 bases, and 16 bases lay between the germline ends.